The source of this TCR beta chain is a study of T cell responses to AZD1222 COVID-19 vaccine (dated by TCRdb to the early 2020s). A note on the overall study: TCR sequencing covered over 230 trial participants: about 210 given two doses of AZD1222 and approximately 26 given two doses of MenACWY control vaccine. Trial participants were enrolled by age into 18-55, 56-69 and 70-plus year subgroups, with about 150, 28 and 57 TCR-sequenced participants respectively. Study-wide findings and limitations: Reportedly, almost half of the unique spike-specific TCRs recognized epitopes lying outside the regions that are mutated in the B.1.351 and B.1.1.7 variants. No day 14 peak-response samples were available, so repertoires were characterized only after the peak T cell response. After two AZD1222 doses, spike-specific TCR breadth and depth were significantly higher than at day 0 and than in MenACWY recipients. The 56-69-year group was small, and its depth increase did not reach significance, likely because of low power. Participants were mostly white British, with more females than males. The authors suggested clonal diversity may have been underestimated. The whole spike protein was spanned by vaccine-associated CD4 TCRs, and dominant responses were seen in regions 160-218 and 743-854. Conclusions about previously exposed vaccinees were limited because only six or seven AZD1222 recipients were SARS-CoV-2 seropositive at baseline.

The time point label, as the study defines it: baseline before first vaccination. Sample treatment or condition, as interpreted from the label and publication: meningococcal conjugate vaccine given as trial control. Vaccinee samples were obtained from the UK trials COV001 and COV002, which included a single-blind randomized controlled phase 2/3 trial of AZD1222 (ChAdOx1 nCoV-19) in healthy adults. Trial participant PBMC samples were collected at day 0 and day 28 after the second dose for TCRbeta chain sequencing. The CDR3 regions of human TCRbeta chains were analyzed by immunosequencing. The paper's processing steps were these. Repertoire TCRs were matched against a reference library of SARS-CoV-2-specific TCRs generated with the MIRA antigen-specificity platform. Breadth meant the fraction of unique TCRs that were SARS-CoV-2-associated, whereas depth meant the fraction of total T cells that were SARS-CoV-2-associated. Each spike-specific TCR was assigned to its reactive spike region and to a CD4 or CD8 class using the MIRA data. Log10-transformed breadth and depth values were compared by one-way ANOVA with Sidak's multiple comparisons tests. The clones in this table, taken by TCRdb from immuneACCESS, are in-frame only. Not every clone is retained; where verified, under half of the shortfall comes from an unresolved V gene, and the cause of the rest is unknown. D and trimming were read from the DNA, whereas the V and J calls and clone size are those reported in that table. The sample profile shows 65,000 to 80,000 clones; 92% of them were found once. 7% to 8.5% of the sample is in the top ten clones.

A note on this clone: No cognate antigen has been identified for it. Base qualities are not provided; no much larger clone lies one nucleotide away.

V loses 8 bases, J loses 2 bases, and the germline ends lie 16 bases apart. Including cysteine and phenylalanine, the CDR3 has 14 amino acids. Only the CDR3 DNA stays, 42 bases, in frame from base 1. CDR1 and CDR2, looked up from the germline V gene, are SNHLY and FYNNEI. The starting material was peripheral blood, obtained on day 0 of MenACWY control vaccination. The chain was built from TRBV2 and TRBJ2-7; tentative D gene TRBD1, with 5 bases matching. The clonotype was recovered from an adult in good health. CDR3 loop: CASQSTLTAYEQYF. The nucleotide sequence is given as TGTGCCAGCCAAAGTACTCTGACAGCCTACGAGCAGTACTTC.